This T cell receptor beta chain was found in a study of early T cells in non-severe SARS-CoV-2 infection. Overall study context: Sequencing of bulk RNA from unsorted whole blood was done, without chain pairing.

General study findings and limits: Sequences matched to VDJdb favored anti-spike CD8 responses, while private and CD4 specificities were missed.

Individual cDNA molecules were tagged with unique molecular identifiers, the study reported. In TCRdb, the 5' RACE reads were re-called with MiXCR into one record per CDR3 protein. This sample has fewer than 55,000 distinct CDR3 sequences; around 8.4% occur once, and the top ten carry 4.2%. Details on this clonotype: No antigen is known for it.

The TCR was taken from an adult who was a healthcare worker with PCR-confirmed SARS-CoV-2 infection or an uninfected control (not recorded which). The material sequenced was whole blood.

The CDR3 DNA follows: TGTGCCAGCTCACCACATCCTAGCGACGCCCTGGGGAATGAGCAGTTCTTC. Its translation is CASSPHPSDALGNEQFF. V usage is TRBV18 and J usage is TRBJ2-1, with D possibly being TRBD2 (6 bases). In germline, CDR1 is KGHSH, CDR2 LQKENI. Deletions cut 1 base from V and 7 bases from J, with 20 bases between. The CDR3 extends over 17 amino acids.